Listed below are T cell receptor beta chains from one sample, sequenced in a study of T-cell reconstitution after alpha-beta-depleted transplantation in children. MiXCR, run by TCRdb on the PCR reads, gives a single entry per CDR3 protein. Here the sample spans hundreds of thousands of distinct CDR3 sequences, 16% being singletons. Sequencing was performed on PBMCs from the stem cell graft donor, taken from the stem cell graft. These receptor sequences come from a human donor who donated a stem cell graft to a child with acute myeloid leukemia. Each CDR3 is given with its conserved first and last residue. D genes are given only for firm matches. Part of the rows lack a size; the others show once, few, many or a class for expanded clones.

J: TRBJ2-7; length: 17; V: TRBV27; D: .; size: .; CDR3: CASSLSWGAGYSYEQYF; DNA: TGTGCCAGCAGTTTATCATGGGGGGCTGGTTATAGCTACGAGCAGTACTTC
J: TRBJ2-3; length: 11; V: TRBV20-1; D: .; size: few; CDR3: CSAPWGDTQYF; DNA: TGCAGTGCACCTTGGGGAGATACGCAGTATTTT
J: TRBJ2-1; length: 14; V: TRBV20-1; D: TRBD2; size: many; CDR3: CSVGDGGVLHEQFF; DNA: TGCAGTGTGGGGGACGGGGGGGTTCTCCATGAGCAGTTCTTC
J: TRBJ2-4; length: 16; V: TRBV7-8; D: TRBD1; size: .; CDR3: CASSLVTGAAKNIQYF; DNA: TGTGCCAGCAGCTTAGTGACAGGGGCAGCCAAAAACATTCAGTACTTC
J: TRBJ2-2; length: 13; V: TRBV20-1; D: .; size: .; CDR3: CSASPRGTGELFF; DNA: TGCAGTGCTAGCCCTAGGGGCACCGGGGAGCTGTTTTTT
J: TRBJ2-1; length: 15; V: TRBV10-3; D: TRBD2; size: many; CDR3: CAIMGTSGGLNEQFF; DNA: TGTGCCATCATGGGGACTAGCGGGGGACTGAATGAGCAGTTCTTC
J: TRBJ2-2; length: 14; V: TRBV6-4; D: .; size: many; CDR3: CASSDSWISGELFF; DNA: TGTGCCAGCAGTGACTCGTGGATTAGCGGGGAGCTGTTTTTT
J: TRBJ2-3; length: 14; V: TRBV10-3; D: .; size: .; CDR3: CAISELSGVDTQYF; DNA: TGTGCCATCAGTGAGTTGTCAGGGGTAGATACGCAGTATTTT
J: TRBJ2-7; length: 13; V: TRBV7-9; D: .; size: few; CDR3: CASSLYSGYEQYF; DNA: TGTGCCAGCAGCTTGTACTCAGGGTACGAGCAGTACTTC
J: TRBJ2-5; length: 15; V: TRBV27; D: .; size: .; CDR3: CASTLRGPPGETQYF; DNA: TGTGCCAGCACCCTAAGAGGCCCACCCGGAGAGACCCAGTACTTC
J: TRBJ1-1; length: 13; V: TRBV4-3; D: .; size: few; CDR3: CASSQVYGGEAFF; DNA: TGCGCCAGCAGCCAAGTGTACGGGGGTGAAGCTTTCTTT
J: TRBJ1-2; length: 14; V: TRBV4-3; D: .; size: few; CDR3: CASSQVGAVNGYTF; DNA: TGCGCCAGCAGCCAAGTAGGGGCCGTAAATGGCTACACCTTC
J: TRBJ2-7; length: 15; V: TRBV4-3; D: .; size: .; CDR3: CASASGSDGPYEQYF; DNA: TGCGCCAGCGCCTCTGGGTCAGACGGCCCCTACGAGCAGTACTTC
J: TRBJ2-2; length: 18; V: TRBV6-2/TRBV6-3; D: .; size: few; CDR3: CASNIKLSGPRNTGELFF; DNA: TGTGCCAGCAACATTAAACTCTCAGGGCCAAGGAACACCGGGGAGCTGTTTTTT
J: TRBJ2-3; length: 16; V: TRBV29-1; D: TRBD2; size: .; CDR3: CSVGTSGGAYGDTQYF; DNA: TGCAGCGTTGGGACTAGCGGGGGGGCCTATGGGGATACGCAGTATTTT
J: TRBJ2-3; length: 15; V: TRBV15; D: .; size: .; CDR3: CATSRPTSIEDTQYF; DNA: TGTGCCACCAGCAGGCCGACTAGTATAGAAGATACGCAGTATTTT
J: TRBJ1-2; length: 15; V: TRBV20-1; D: TRBD1; size: few; CDR3: CSAGGRDRDAYGYTF; DNA: TGCAGTGCTGGGGGCCGGGACAGGGATGCCTATGGCTACACCTTC
J: TRBJ1-6; length: 16; V: TRBV10-3; D: TRBD1; size: .; CDR3: CASGSLGTANNSPLHF; DNA: TGTGCCTCGGGGTCTCTAGGGACAGCAAATAATTCACCCCTCCACTTT
J: TRBJ2-5; length: 15; V: TRBV5-1; D: TRBD1; size: few; CDR3: CASSIGTGGTETQYF; DNA: TGCGCCAGCAGCATCGGGACAGGGGGAACAGAGACCCAGTACTTC
J: TRBJ1-1; length: 13; V: TRBV5-5; D: .; size: many; CDR3: CASSLRTVAEAFF; DNA: TGTGCCAGCAGCTTGAGAACGGTGGCGGAAGCTTTCTTT
J: TRBJ2-1; length: 18; V: TRBV4-3; D: TRBD2; size: .; CDR3: CASSQDRASGPLYNEQFF; DNA: TGCGCCAGCAGCCAAGATAGGGCTAGCGGACCACTCTACAATGAGCAGTTCTTC
J: TRBJ1-1; length: 15; V: TRBV20-1; D: .; size: many; CDR3: CSAIGGVGGGTEAFF; DNA: TGCAGTGCTATCGGAGGGGTTGGGGGAGGAACTGAAGCTTTCTTT
J: TRBJ2-1; length: 15; V: TRBV5-1; D: TRBD2; size: .; CDR3: CASSGGTSGGREQFF; DNA: TGCGCCAGCAGCGGAGGGACTAGCGGGGGGCGTGAGCAGTTCTTC
J: TRBJ1-1; length: 14; V: TRBV6-1; D: .; size: few; CDR3: CASSHGQRRTEAFF; DNA: TGTGCCAGTTCTCACGGACAGAGAAGAACTGAAGCTTTCTTT
J: TRBJ2-7; length: 15; V: TRBV7-9; D: .; size: many; CDR3: CASSSGAGEVYEQYF; DNA: TGTGCCAGCAGCTCAGGGGCAGGGGAAGTTTACGAGCAGTACTTC
J: TRBJ2-1; length: 15; V: TRBV7-9; D: .; size: many; CDR3: CASSLRDESYNEQFF; DNA: TGTGCCAGCAGCTTAAGGGACGAATCCTACAATGAGCAGTTCTTC
J: TRBJ1-5; length: 14; V: TRBV19; D: .; size: many; CDR3: CASSLGIRNQPQHF; DNA: TGTGCCAGTAGTTTAGGGATCCGTAATCAGCCCCAGCATTTT
J: TRBJ2-7; length: 15; V: TRBV20-1; D: TRBD1; size: few; CDR3: CSASSTGVQWDEQYF; DNA: TGCAGTGCATCCTCGACAGGGGTCCAGTGGGACGAGCAGTACTTC
J: TRBJ2-2; length: 16; V: TRBV7-9; D: .; size: few; CDR3: CASSFGQSTNTGELFF; DNA: TGTGCCAGCAGCTTCGGGCAGTCCACGAACACCGGGGAGCTGTTTTTT
J: TRBJ2-3; length: 17; V: TRBV4-3; D: TRBD2; size: .; CDR3: CASSKGQRGGRTDTQYF; DNA: TGCGCCAGCAGCAAAGGCCAGCGGGGGGGCCGGACAGATACGCAGTATTTT
J: TRBJ2-1; length: 12; V: TRBV7-9; D: .; size: many; CDR3: CASSPLGQSQFF; DNA: TGTGCCAGCAGCCCCCTGGGGCAGTCTCAGTTCTTC
J: TRBJ2-3; length: 18; V: TRBV18; D: TRBD2; size: few; CDR3: CASSLGTSGRYSTDTQYF; DNA: TGTGCCAGCTCACTCGGGACTAGCGGGAGATATAGCACAGATACGCAGTATTTT
J: TRBJ2-1; length: 15; V: TRBV7-9; D: TRBD1; size: few; CDR3: CASSRGDRGIHEQFF; DNA: TGTGCCAGCAGCCGAGGGGACAGGGGGATCCATGAGCAGTTCTTC
J: TRBJ2-3; length: 11; V: TRBV29-1; D: .; size: few; CDR3: CSVERGDKQYF; DNA: TGCAGCGTGGAGCGAGGGGATAAGCAGTATTTT
J: TRBJ1-6; length: 13; V: TRBV5-1; D: .; size: many; CDR3: CASSLGSDSPLHF; DNA: TGCGCCAGCAGCTTGGGTTCGGATTCACCCCTCCACTTT
J: TRBJ2-7; length: 14; V: TRBV7-9; D: TRBD1; size: .; CDR3: CASSSRTGDYEQYF; DNA: TGTGCCAGCAGCTCCCGGACAGGGGACTACGAGCAGTACTTC
J: TRBJ1-1; length: 15; V: TRBV6-1; D: .; size: few; CDR3: CASREDSGSGTEAFF; DNA: TGTGCCAGCAGAGAAGACAGTGGTTCGGGTACTGAAGCTTTCTTT
J: TRBJ1-1; length: 11; V: TRBV5-1; D: .; size: .; CDR3: CASKAGPEAFF; DNA: TGCGCCAGCAAAGCGGGCCCTGAAGCTTTCTTT
J: TRBJ2-3; length: 12; V: TRBV6-5; D: .; size: many; CDR3: CASSSSPDTQYF; DNA: TGTGCCAGCAGTTCATCGCCAGATACGCAGTATTTT
J: TRBJ2-7; length: 15; V: TRBV20-1; D: TRBD1; size: few; CDR3: CSARAGTGFSYEQYF; DNA: TGCAGTGCTAGGGCCGGGACAGGGTTCTCCTACGAGCAGTACTTC
J: TRBJ2-3; length: 15; V: TRBV24-1; D: .; size: once; CDR3: CATSDSGTYTDTQYF; DNA: TGTGCCACCAGTGATTCCGGGACCTACACAGATACGCAGTATTTT
J: TRBJ2-7; length: 13; V: TRBV20-1; D: .; size: few; CDR3: CSAPGPPSYEQYF; DNA: TGCAGTGCTCCGGGTCCGCCCTCCTACGAGCAGTACTTC
J: TRBJ2-3; length: 14; V: TRBV20-1; D: .; size: .; CDR3: CSARKVDSTDTQYF; DNA: TGCAGTGCTAGAAAGGTCGACAGCACAGATACGCAGTATTTT
J: TRBJ2-7; length: 13; V: TRBV20-1; D: .; size: many; CDR3: CSARGNSGYEQYF; DNA: TGCAGTGCTAGAGGCAACTCGGGGTACGAGCAGTACTTC
J: TRBJ2-3; length: 15; V: TRBV20-1; D: .; size: many; CDR3: CSATKQGIITDTQYF; DNA: TGCAGTGCTACCAAACAGGGTATTATCACAGATACGCAGTATTTT
J: TRBJ2-1; length: 16; V: TRBV6-5; D: TRBD2; size: many; CDR3: CASSYSTSGGFNEQFF; DNA: TGTGCCAGCAGTTACTCTACTAGCGGGGGCTTCAATGAGCAGTTCTTC
J: TRBJ2-3; length: 16; V: TRBV4-2; D: .; size: .; CDR3: CASSQGGNLVIDTQYF; DNA: TGTGCCAGCAGCCAGGGGGGAAACCTAGTAATAGATACGCAGTATTTT